The clone carrying this T cell receptor beta chain has more than one count but fewer than ten. The target antigen is unknown. Each donor supplied ten milliliters of peripheral blood. Germline assignment: CDR1 WSHSY and CDR2 SAAADI. Trimming cost V 2 bases and J 11 bases; bases outside gene matches: 15. This CDR3 spans 18 amino acids. The data belong to a study of blood T cells in healthy people across ages. General study points: The diversity estimates, figures obtained from one million T cells, were considered underestimates.

Primed by a sample-barcoded 5' primer and a J-beta primer mix, a second PCR proceeded for 7 to 11 cycles. MiXCR, run by TCRdb on the 5' RACE reads, gives a single entry per CDR3 protein. The table lists about 800,000 distinct CDR3 sequences, 25% of them singletons, with more than 3% in the top ten. The same data also contributed to another study, on T cells of mothers and their children.

What was sequenced was blood. The source of this sequence is a boy aged 5-17 years in good health. The rearrangement uses TRBV10-2 and TRBJ2-6, with 10 bases identical to TRBD1. The CDR3 reads CASSEVNPGTGVRDVLTF. As DNA, the CDR3 is TGCGCCAGCAGTGAGGTAAACCCCGGGACAGGGGTGCGAGACGTCCTGACTTTC.